The 25 T cell receptor beta chains given below trace back to one sample, sequenced in a study of OX40 agonist ivuxolimab in advanced cancers. Sequenced by immunoSEQ multiplex PCR; TCRdb stores in-frame clones only, minus some. There are 100,000 to 130,000 clones in the sample; under 95% occur only once, and about 0.67% lies in the top ten. The sequenced sample was CD4+ or CD8+ T cells sorted from blood, obtained in a trial of the OX40 agonist ivuxolimab. The receptor source for this set is an adult with an advanced solid tumor such as melanoma, head and neck, liver or kidney cancer.

The chain carries TRBV5-4 and TRBJ2-5, with D possibly TRBD2 on 7 matching bases. Germline CDR1 SGHNT, CDR2 YYREEE (reference sequence). The CDR3 is made up of 16 amino acids. V was trimmed by 0 bases and J by 7 bases, leaving 19 bases between them. CDR3 residues: CASSLGGAGAPGTQYF. The CDR3 DNA sequence: TGTGCCAGCAGCTTGGGAGGGGCGGGGGCCCCAGGGACCCAGTACTTC.

The rearrangement uses TRBV9 and TRBJ1-3, with D possibly being TRBD1 (5 bases). Germline CDR1 is SGDLS and CDR2 is YYNGEE. V lost 4 bases and J lost 0, with 14 bases in between. The CDR3 extends over 16 amino acids. The CDR3 spells CASSSGQFVSGNTIYF. The CDR3 DNA reads TGTGCCAGCAGCTCGGGGCAGTTCGTCTCTGGAAACACCATATATTTT.

The genes are TRBV19 and TRBJ1-4; 9 nucleotides line up with TRBD1. V dropped 5 bases and J dropped 10; count of bases not matched to a gene: 17. The CDR3 has 17 amino acids. Germline assignment: CDR1 LNHDA and CDR2 SQIVND (reference sequence). The CDR3 is CASSPRWGQGRAGKLFF. The CDR3, as DNA: TGTGCCAGTAGTCCAAGGTGGGGACAGGGAAGGGCTGGAAAACTGTTTTTT.

This clone appeared a single time. This chain's CDR3 is CASSADRGSEQFF. CDR3 DNA: TGTGCCAGCAGCGCAGACAGGGGAAGTGAGCAGTTCTTC. The chain couples TRBV11-2 to TRBJ2-1; 8 bases agree with TRBD1. The germline V gene has CDR1 SGHAT and CDR2 FQNNGV. The ends lost 5 bases at V and 9 bases at J; junction bases unmatched: 6. There are 13 residues in the CDR3.

The chain joins TRBV11-2 to TRBJ1-4; TRBD1 might be the D (5 bases). Germline CDR1 reads SGHAT; CDR2 reads FQNNGV. The CDR3 runs to 16 residues. Trimming removed 2 bases from V and 2 bases from J, with 12 bases in between. The CDR3 is CASSLTWGVTNEKLFF. The DNA for the CDR3 is TGTGCCAGCAGCTTAACATGGGGCGTCACTAATGAAAAACTGTTTTTT.

This clone was seen a handful of times. This chain joins TRBV6-5 and TRBJ1-2; D is ambiguous. Germline values: CDR1 MNHEY, CDR2 SVGAGI. The CDR3 totals 11 residues. V lost 6 bases and J lost 8, with 10 bases in between. CDR3 residues: CASRDQGGYTF. CDR3 nucleotides: TGTGCCAGCAGAGACCAAGGGGGCTACACCTTC.

The chain joins TRBV6-1 to TRBJ2-5; D not resolved. CDR1 is MNHNS and CDR2 is SASEGT in the germline V gene. Trimming pared 5 bases from V and 5 bases from J, leaving 9 bases between. The CDR3 totals 12 residues. For the CDR3, the DNA is TGTGCCAGCAGTCTTCCAGCCGAGACCCAGTACTTC. This encodes CASSLPAETQYF.

V is TRBV27 and J is TRBJ2-5; TRBD2 matches at 8 bases. The CDR3 runs 15 residues. V was pared by 5 bases and J by 3 bases, with 8 bases of the junction left unmatched. The germline CDR1 and CDR2 sequences are MNHEY and SMNVEV (reference sequence). The CDR3 DNA follows: TGTGCCAGCAGTCCCCAACGAGCGGGGGAAGAGACCCAGTACTTC. The encoded protein is CASSPQRAGEETQYF.

The V and J genes are TRBV4-2 and TRBJ2-7; 11 nucleotides align to TRBD2. J lost 7 bases, V lost 5 bases, and 13 bases had no gene match. The CDR3 totals 16 residues. Germline V gene lookup returns CDR1 LGHNA and CDR2 YNFKEQ. The CDR3 region has the DNA TGTGCCAGCAGCTTAGGACCGGGACTAGCGGCTGGGGAGCAGTACTTC. Its protein is CASSLGPGLAAGEQYF.

The chain employs TRBV18 and TRBJ1-6, with D possibly TRBD1 on 6 matching bases. Trimming pared 4 bases from V and 11 bases from J, leaving 12 bases between. Germline V gene lookup returns CDR1 KGHSH and CDR2 LQKENI. The CDR3 is 13 amino acids. The CDR3 DNA reads as TGTGCCAGCTCACTCAACAGGGAAGCACCCCTCCACTTT. Translation gives CASSLNREAPLHF.

This clone has a single count. The rearrangement uses TRBV29-1 and TRBJ1-2, with D unclear. This CDR3 has 12 residues. The germline V gene encodes CDR1 SQVTM and CDR2 ANQGSEA. Between the trimmed V and J ends, which lost 4 bases and 7 bases, there was a span of 13 bases. The CDR3 DNA is TGCAGCGTTGGGTCCCCGGGCGCTGGCTACACCTTC. It is translated as CSVGSPGAGYTF.

This clone appeared a single time. The chain is built from TRBV6-1 and TRBJ2-7; D is possibly TRBD2 (7 bases). The ends were cut back, 4 bases at V and 3 bases at J, with 16 bases in the middle. CDR1 MNHNS and CDR2 SASEGT come from the germline V gene. This CDR3 region has 15 residues. The CDR3 nucleotides are TGTGCCAGCAGTGGATGGACTAGGGGGTACTACGAGCAGTACTTC. Encoded protein: CASSGWTRGYYEQYF.

The chain recombines TRBV5-8 with TRBJ1-2, with 8 bases fitting TRBD1. V was pared by 4 bases and J by 8 bases, with 7 bases of the junction left unmatched. Germline V gene sequence: CDR1 SGHTS, CDR2 YDEGEE. CDR3 length: 13 amino acids. The CDR3: CASSPQGADGYTF. The DNA of the CDR3 is TGTGCCAGCAGCCCCCAGGGGGCGGACGGCTACACCTTC. Full variable domain (remainder filled in from reference TRBV5-8 and TRBJ1-2): EAGVTQSPTHLIKTRGQQATLRCSPISGHTSVYWYQQALGLGLQFLLWYDEGEERNRGNFPPRFSGRQFPNYSSELNVNALELEDSALYLCASSPQGADGYTFGSGTRLTVV.

The chain uses TRBV5-4 and TRBJ2-3; the D gene is possibly TRBD2 (6 bases). The CDR3 runs to 16 residues. With 0 bases removed from V and 0 bases from J, the gap between germline ends came to 11 bases. Germline V gene lookup returns CDR1 SGHNT and CDR2 YYREEE (reference sequence). The CDR3 protein is CASSLVEGLSTDTQYF. Here the CDR3 DNA reads TGTGCCAGCAGCTTGGTGGAGGGCTTAAGCACAGATACGCAGTATTTT.

V and J are TRBV30 and TRBJ2-2, with D perhaps assigned TRBD1 or TRBD2 (5 bases each). Trimming pared 0 bases from V and 7 bases from J, leaving 18 bases between. The CDR3 is 16 residues long. Germline CDR1 and CDR2: GTSNPN and SVGIG (reference sequence). The CDR3 DNA is TGTGCCTGGAGTGTACGGCGCTTTAGTGGGGGCGGGGAGCTGTTTTTT. Encoded protein: CAWSVRRFSGGGELFF.

V usage is TRBV30 and J usage is TRBJ2-5, with D possibly matching TRBD1 (6 bases). V gave up 3 bases and J gave up 1 base, with 9 bases separating them. From germline, CDR1 is GTSNPN and CDR2 SVGIG (reference sequence). The CDR3 totals 13 residues. CDR3 in amino acids: CAWSGQPQETQYF. In DNA, the CDR3 is TGTGCCTGGAGCGGACAGCCCCAAGAGACCCAGTACTTC.

This rearrangement joins TRBV2 to TRBJ2-2; D tentatively reads TRBD1 or TRBD2 (5 bases each). The CDR3 length is 17 residues. The ends were cut back, 7 bases at V and 0 bases at J, with 18 bases in the middle. In germline, CDR1 is SNHLY, CDR2 FYNNEI. The CDR3 sequence is CASMPPGAETNTGELFF. The CDR3 DNA reads TGTGCCAGCATGCCCCCCGGGGCAGAGACGAACACCGGGGAGCTGTTTTTT.

The chain links TRBV30 to TRBJ2-5, with D uncertain. The germline CDR1 and CDR2 sequences are GTSNPN and SVGIG (reference sequence). Trimming stripped 2 bases from V and 3 bases from J, with 16 bases between. The CDR3 consists of 15 residues. CDR3 sequence: CAWSQPTPQKETQYF. CDR3 coding DNA: TGTGCCTGGAGTCAACCGACACCCCAGAAAGAGACCCAGTACTTC.

The chain uses TRBV9 and TRBJ2-3; D is unclear. The CDR3 has 16 residues. V was cut by 3 bases and J by 2 bases, with 16 bases left in between. From germline, CDR1 is SGDLS and CDR2 YYNGEE. The CDR3 DNA follows: TGTGCCAGCAGCGCGAGTCTGGCGGTTCACACAGATACGCAGTATTTT. Its protein product is CASSASLAVHTDTQYF.

The chain combines TRBV5-4 with TRBJ1-1; no clear D. V lost 0 bases to trimming and J lost 1 base, with 7 bases between them. The CDR3 runs 14 residues. Germline CDR1 is SGHNT and CDR2 is YYREEE (reference sequence). The CDR3 reads CASSLVGRNTEAFF. The CDR3 DNA follows: TGTGCCAGCAGCTTGGTTGGGAGGAACACTGAAGCTTTCTTT.

V is TRBV5-5 and J is TRBJ2-5; the D call may be TRBD1 or TRBD2 (5 bases each). CDR3 length: 15 amino acids. Germline V lookup: CDR1 SGHKS, CDR2 YYEKEE (reference sequence). Trimming took off 4 bases at V and 7 bases at J, with 20 bases between the two ends. CDR3 DNA: TGTGCCAGCAGCGTGGGGACGCCAGGTTTGGGGACCCAGTACTTC. Its translation: CASSVGTPGLGTQYF.

This rearrangement joins TRBV21-1 to TRBJ2-1; TRBD2 was called by the table and not checked on the DNA. TRBV21-1 is tagged as a pseudogene. The CDR3 totals 17 residues. For the CDR3, the DNA is TGTGCCAGCAGCAGAAAGAGCGGGAGTATCCCCTACAATGAGCAGTTCTTC. Residues: CASSRKSGSIPYNEQFF.

The rearrangement uses TRBV10-2 and TRBJ2-7; 7 bases are shared with TRBD1. The CDR3 sequence is 13 residues long. The V gene's germline CDR1 is WSHSY and CDR2 SAAADI. V was pared by 8 bases and J by 4 bases, with 8 bases of the junction left unmatched. DNA for the CDR3: TGCGCCAGCGTAAGACAGGGTCAATACGAGCAGTACTTC. It translates to CASVRQGQYEQYF.

The rearrangement links TRBV19 to TRBJ2-1; maybe TRBD1 (6 bases). Trimming took 1 base from V and 7 from J, leaving 11 bases between them. This CDR3 comprises 14 residues. The germline V gene has CDR1 LNHDA and CDR2 SQIVND (reference sequence). The CDR3 nucleotides are TGTGCCAGTAGTATAGCCGACAGGTTAAATGAGCAGTTCTTC. This sequence encodes CASSIADRLNEQFF.

The rearrangement links TRBV25-1 to TRBJ1-4; D gene uncertain. V lost 4 bases, J lost 5 bases, and 8 bases lay in between. The CDR3 runs 13 residues. The germline V gene encodes CDR1 MGHDK and CDR2 SYGVNS. The CDR3 sequence: CASSVGLNEKLFF. The CDR3 DNA is TGTGCCAGCAGTGTAGGGTTGAATGAAAAACTGTTTTTT. Based on the CDR3 plus reference TRBV25-1 and TRBJ1-4, the full variable domain is EADIYQTPRYLVIGTGKKITLECSQTMGHDKMYWYQQDPGMELHLIHYSYGVNSTEKGDLSSESTVSRIRTEHFPLTLESARPSHTSQYLCASSVGLNEKLFFGSGTQLSVL.